Presented here are 21 T cell receptor beta chains from one specimen sequenced in a study of CD8+CD57+ T cells in acquired aplastic anemia. Template material for TCR beta VDJ and CDR3 profiling consisted of genomic DNA. TCRdb redid the calling of the reads with MiXCR, one entry per CDR3 protein. The data hold roughly 190,000 distinct CDR3 sequences, with around half observed a single time. The sequencing sample was made of sorted CD4+, CD8+, or CD8+CD57+ T cells (not recorded which) from PBMCs. These receptor sequences come from a human donor in good health, serving as a control.

The chain combines TRBV6-5 with TRBJ1-5, with 10 bases matching TRBD1. Looked up from germline, CDR1 is MNHEY and CDR2 is SVGAGI. V was pared by 0 bases and J by 6 bases, with 8 bases of the junction left unmatched. CDR3 length: 17 residues. The CDR3 bases are TGTGCCAGCAGTTACTCGACAGGGACAGGGGACGGTCAGCCCCAGCATTTT. This gives the protein CASSYSTGTGDGQPQHF.

This rearrangement joins TRBV4-1 to TRBJ1-2; possible D gene TRBD1, 6 bases. The V and J ends lost 0 bases and 4 bases respectively, with 9 bases between them. The CDR3 is made up of 14 amino acids. CDR1 MGHRA and CDR2 YSYEKL come from the germline V gene. The CDR3 DNA reads TGCGCCAGCAGCCAAGATGGGGACACCTATGGCTACACCTTC. Translation gives CASSQDGDTYGYTF.

Ten or more counts support this clonotype. V and J are TRBV20-1 and TRBJ1-5; 7 positions match TRBD1. CDR1 and CDR2 (germline): DFQATT, SNEGSKA (reference sequence). J gave up 0 bases and V 2 bases, and 19 bases lay outside the gene matches. The CDR3 loop spans 20 amino acids. The chain's CDR3 is CSARSLGGAGGTDSNQPQHF. CDR3 bases: TGCAGTGCTAGATCTTTGGGTGGGGCTGGAGGGACAGATAGCAATCAGCCCCAGCATTTT.

V is TRBV6-1 and J is TRBJ2-1, with D perhaps matching TRBD2 (5 bases). Trimming pared 5 bases from V and 8 bases from J, leaving 16 bases between. The germline gives CDR1 MNHNS, CDR2 SASEGT. The CDR3 consists of 14 residues. CDR3 region: CASSCSGWSDEQFF. CDR3 bases: TGTGCCAGCAGTTGCTCGGGATGGTCGGATGAGCAGTTCTTC.

The chain combines TRBV20-1 with TRBJ2-3; 10 positions match TRBD1. Germline values: CDR1 DFQATT, CDR2 SNEGSKA (reference sequence). The CDR3 has 13 amino acids. J was trimmed by 5 bases and V by 6 bases; bases with no gene match: 5. This chain's CDR3 is CSAGWTGGDTQYF. CDR3 bases: TGCAGTGCCGGATGGACAGGGGGAGATACGCAGTATTTT.

This clonotype occurred a few times. The chain's CDR3 is CAWSSQTGGSEGYTF. The CDR3 DNA reads as TGTGCCTGGAGTTCCCAAACAGGGGGGTCGGAAGGCTACACCTTC. The chain is built from TRBV30 and TRBJ1-2; 8 bases fit TRBD1. CDR1 is GTSNPN, CDR2 SVGIG, per germline (reference sequence). The CDR3 loop spans 15 amino acids. V was pared by 2 bases and J by 8 bases, with 13 bases of the junction left unmatched. The variable domain in full, completed from reference TRBV30 and TRBJ1-2, reads SQTIHQWPATLVQPVGSPLSLECTVEGTSNPNLYWYRQAAGRGLQLLFYSVGIGQISSEVPQNLSASRPQDRQFILSSKKLLLSDSGFYLCAWSSQTGGSEGYTFGSGTRLTVV.

The rearrangement uses TRBV6-5 and TRBJ2-7, with D possibly matching TRBD1 (5 bases). The CDR3 length is 12 residues. The V and J ends lost 6 bases and 6 bases respectively, with 12 bases between them. Germline values: CDR1 MNHEY, CDR2 SVGAGI. DNA of the CDR3: TGTGCCAGCAGGACAGACTCATCCGAGCAGTACTTC. This codes for CASRTDSSEQYF.

On this clonotype itself: This may arise from a read error, as a much more abundant clone is one base away. The missing conserved phenylalanine or tryptophan at the end of this CDR3 makes a read error likely. V is TRBV27 and J is TRBJ2-7; D is ambiguous. CDR3 length equals 14 residues. V lost 4 bases and J 1 base, leaving 11 bases between the germline ends. Germline V CDR1 and CDR2: MNHEY, SMNVEV (reference sequence). CDR3 in DNA: TGTGCCAGCAGTTCCACACAACTATCCTACGAGCAGTACTCC. It specifies CASSSTQLSYEQYS.

This clonotype was seen at least ten times. V is TRBV12-3 or TRBV12-4 and J is TRBJ1-4; D is perhaps TRBD1 (5 bases). This CDR3 is built from 13 residues. The ends were cut back, 3 bases at V and 14 bases at J, with 16 bases in the middle. As DNA, the CDR3 is TGTGCCAGCAGTTTGGATCGACAGTTCCGTCTGTTTTTT. This encodes CASSLDRQFRLFF.

The chain carries TRBV7-6 and TRBJ2-7, with 10 bases identical to TRBD1. The CDR3 covers 15 residues. Germline assignment: CDR1 SGHVS and CDR2 FNYEAQ. V shed 6 bases and J 4 bases; nucleotides not matched to a gene: 9. The chain's CDR3 is CASRGPGTGAYEQYF. In nucleotides, the CDR3 is TGTGCCAGCAGGGGCCCCGGGACAGGGGCGTACGAGCAGTACTTC.

This clonotype was counted many times. The rearrangement uses TRBV19 and TRBJ1-2, with TRBD1 matching 11 bases. V was pared by 6 bases and J by 6 bases, with 9 bases of the junction left unmatched. Germline CDR1 and CDR2: LNHDA and SQIVND (reference sequence). The CDR3 sequence is 15 residues long. The CDR3 nucleotides are TGTGCCAGTAGACCCGGCGGACAGGGGGCGCATGGCTACACCTTC. Translating it yields CASRPGGQGAHGYTF.

The chain uses TRBV7-9 and TRBJ1-2; D unclear. Deletions cut 6 bases from V and 2 bases from J, with 10 bases between. The germline CDR1 and CDR2 sequences are SEHNR and FQNEAQ (reference sequence). The CDR3 spans 13 residues. The CDR3 DNA is TGTGCCAGCAGTCTTAAAGGGAACTATGGCTACACCTTC. Its translation: CASSLKGNYGYTF.

The chain recombines TRBV12-3 or TRBV12-4 with TRBJ2-6; D is possibly TRBD1 or TRBD2 (5 bases each). The CDR3 is made up of 14 amino acids. V gave up 10 bases and J gave up 1 base, with 11 bases separating them. The DNA of the CDR3 is TGTGCCACGGGGCTGTTATCTGGGGCCAACGTCCTGACTTTC. This sequence encodes CATGLLSGANVLTF.

This clonotype occurred a few times. The rearrangement uses TRBV9 and TRBJ2-7; D gene ambiguous. CDR1 is SGDLS, CDR2 YYNGEE, per germline. There are 16 residues in the CDR3. Trimming pared 0 bases from V and 2 bases from J, leaving 15 bases between. CDR3 amino acids: CASSVAGTSGTYEQYF. DNA for the CDR3: TGTGCCAGCAGCGTAGCTGGCACCTCAGGTACCTACGAGCAGTACTTC.

The chain is built from TRBV28 and TRBJ1-2; weak D call: TRBD1 (6 bases). The germline V gene has CDR1 MDHEN and CDR2 SYDVKM. This CDR3 has 16 amino acids. V gave up 6 bases and J gave up 5 bases, with 22 bases separating them. The CDR3 nucleotides are TGTGCCAGCAGAAGCGCAGGGTGGACAGTTCTATATGGCTACACCTTC. Protein: CASRSAGWTVLYGYTF.

The chain has TRBV5-5 and TRBJ2-3; D remains unclear. Trimming stripped 0 bases from V and 5 bases from J, with 7 bases between. CDR3 length: 13 residues. Germline lookup yields CDR1 SGHKS and CDR2 YYEKEE (reference sequence). The CDR3, as DNA: TGTGCCAGCAGCTTGGTGGAAATAGATACGCAGTATTTT. It codes for CASSLVEIDTQYF.

For this clonotype: A much bigger clone sits one base away, suggesting this may be a read error. The V gene is TRBV7-3, the J gene TRBJ1-6; possibly TRBD1 for D (5 bases). CDR1 and CDR2 from the germline V gene are SGHTA and FQGTGA. The CDR3 has 14 residues. This CDR3 is CASSFQGFRSPPHF. The CDR3 DNA follows: TGTGCCAGCAGCTTTCAGGGTTTTCGATCACCCCCCCACTTT.

This clonotype has just one count. Sequence at one end of the junction differs from germline and may be a read error. The chain employs TRBV5-4 and TRBJ1-1; perhaps TRBD1 as D (5 bases). Germline loops: CDR1 SGHNT, CDR2 YYREEE (reference sequence). This CDR3 contains 15 residues. In DNA, the CDR3 is TGTGCCAGCGGCTTGGCGCGGGGCTTGAACACTGAAGCTTTCTTT. Amino acids: CASGLARGLNTEAFF. The full variable domain, its missing parts supplied by reference TRBV5-4 and TRBJ1-1, is ETGVTQSPTHLIKTRGQQVTLRCSSQSGHNTVSWYQQALGQGPQFIFQYYREEENGRGNFPPRFSGLQFPNYSSELNVNALELDDSALYLCASGLARGLNTEAFFGQGTRLTVV.

This clonotype was picked up many times. The genes are TRBV2 and TRBJ2-1, with 11 bases identical to TRBD2. This CDR3 has 16 residues. V gave up 4 bases and J gave up 8 bases; unmatched junction bases: 10. The germline V gene has CDR1 SNHLY and CDR2 FYNNEI. CDR3 bases: TGTGCCAGCAGTGCTCCTAGCGGGGGGATTCTCGATGAGCAGTTCTTC. This sequence encodes CASSAPSGGILDEQFF. The variable domain in full, with the rest retrieved from reference TRBV2 and TRBJ2-1, is EPEVTQTPSHQVTQMGQEVILRCVPISNHLYFYWYRQILGQKVEFLVSFYNNEISEKSEIFDDQFSVERPDGSNFTLKIRSTKLEDSAMYFCASSAPSGGILDEQFFGPGTRLTVL.

This clonotype occurred many times. The genes are TRBV4-2 and TRBJ1-6; tentative D call: TRBD1 (6 bases). The CDR3 length is 15 residues. Germline V CDR1 and CDR2: LGHNA, YNFKEQ. Trimming took off 1 base at V and 9 bases at J, with 13 bases between the two ends. CDR3 DNA sequence: TGTGCCAGCAGCCAAGGAGAGACGGGGGCTTCACCCCTCCACTTT. Translation gives CASSQGETGASPLHF.

This clonotype appeared many times. The genes are TRBV6-2 or TRBV6-3 and TRBJ2-3, with D hard to call. The CDR3 covers 13 residues. V lost 6 bases and J lost 1, with 8 bases in between. Germline-derived CDR1 and CDR2 are MNHEY and SVGEGT. CDR3 sequence: CASRQSGTDTQYF. CDR3 bases: TGTGCCAGCAGACAGAGTGGCACAGATACGCAGTATTTT.